The 19 T cell receptor beta chains given below trace back to one sample, sequenced in a study of vaccination effects on CD4 cells after COVID-19. CD4+ T cells were isolated after less than 13 days of culture. Data came from immunoSEQ multiplex PCR; TCRdb stores just in-frame clones and leaves some out. The table has tens of thousands of clones, over 60% seen once. Their specific antigens are unknown. Sequences were derived from CD4+ T cells from PBMCs cultured without peptide, sampled before COVID-19 vaccination. Receptors were obtained from a human donor who received a COVID-19 vaccine.

The chain carries TRBV7-3 and TRBJ2-1; D call uncertain. Germline assignment: CDR1 SGHTA and CDR2 FQGTGA. The CDR3 length is 14 residues. The V and J ends lost 1 base and 8 bases respectively, with 12 bases between them. CDR3 loop: CASSLRGAADEQFF. The DNA of the CDR3 is TGTGCCAGCAGCTTAAGAGGTGCAGCTGATGAGCAGTTCTTC.

V gene TRBV24-1 combines with J gene TRBJ1-5; D may be TRBD1 (5 bases). Trimming pared 5 bases from V and 1 base from J, leaving 11 bases between. The CDR3 covers 15 residues. Per the germline V gene, CDR1 is KGHDR and CDR2 is SFDVKD. The DNA of the CDR3 is TGTGCCACCAGTGGGGGGGTTTGGAGCAATCAGCCCCAGCATTTT. It is translated as CATSGGVWSNQPQHF.

This chain links TRBV6-4 with TRBJ1-2; 7 positions match TRBD1. V lost 9 bases and J lost 2; bases outside the gene matches: 6. Germline loops: CDR1 MRHNA, CDR2 SNTAGT. CDR3 length equals 13 residues. The CDR3: CASSGGENYGYTF. The CDR3 DNA is TGTGCCAGTTCAGGGGGAGAGAACTATGGCTACACCTTC.

The chain joins TRBV7-8 to TRBJ1-6; D gene uncertain. The CDR3 has 14 amino acids. Deletions cut 0 bases from V and 9 bases from J, with 9 bases between. The germline V gene has CDR1 SGHVS and CDR2 FQNEAQ. CDR3 amino acids: CASSLAVGPSPLHF. In nucleotides, the CDR3 is TGTGCCAGCAGCTTAGCCGTCGGCCCTTCACCCCTCCACTTT.

This chain uses TRBV14 with TRBJ1-1; D gene ambiguous. Per the germline V gene, CDR1 is SGHDN and CDR2 is FVKESK. The CDR3 length is 15 residues. V was shortened by 0 bases and J by 11 bases, with 19 bases between the two germline ends. The CDR3 nucleotides read TGTGCCAGCAGCCAAGATCGGCTGAGGAGGCTCGACGCTTTCTTT. Translating it yields CASSQDRLRRLDAFF.

The V and J genes are TRBV29-1 and TRBJ2-5; possibly TRBD1 for D (5 bases). With 6 bases removed from V and 5 bases from J, the gap between germline ends came to 22 bases. There are 15 residues in the CDR3. The germline V gene encodes CDR1 SQVTM and CDR2 ANQGSEA. The CDR3 DNA follows: TGCAGCGTCGCGCCTAAAGGGGCTGGGCAGGAGACCCAGTACTTC. It translates to CSVAPKGAGQETQYF.

This chain links TRBV12-3 or TRBV12-4 with TRBJ1-2; tentative D call: TRBD1 (6 bases). The V end was cut by 5 bases, the J end by 8 bases, with 15 bases between. The CDR3 extends over 13 amino acids. The CDR3 DNA is TGTGCCAGCAGTACGACAGGCTTTGGGGGCTACACCTTC. This sequence encodes CASSTTGFGGYTF.

This clone showed up just a few times. The rearrangement joins TRBV5-5 to TRBJ1-5; the D is unclear. The CDR3 spans 13 residues. The V end lost 1 base, the J end lost 6 bases, and 8 bases lay between the germline ends. Germline assignment: CDR1 SGHKS and CDR2 YYEKEE (reference sequence). CDR3 nucleotides: TGTGCCAGCAGCTTGAGTTTACTTCAGCCCCAGCATTTT. This gives the protein CASSLSLLQPQHF.

CDR3 bases: TGCGCCAGCAGCTTGGATCGGACAGGGGTCACTGAAGCTTTCTTT. Translated: CASSLDRTGVTEAFF. The genes are TRBV5-1 and TRBJ1-1, with TRBD1 matching over 9 bases. CDR1 is SGHRS, CDR2 YFSETQ, per germline. Losses at the gene ends were 0 bases for V and 4 bases for J; bases not matched to a gene: 4. The CDR3 consists of 15 residues.

This clone was observed a few times. The chain couples TRBV5-1 to TRBJ2-4; 9 nucleotides align to TRBD1. The CDR3 sequence is 16 residues long. V was pared by 4 bases and J by 6 bases, with 11 bases of the junction left unmatched. Germline CDR1 and CDR2: SGHRS and YFSETQ. The CDR3 DNA sequence: TGCGCCAGCAGCCCGGGACAGGGAACGACGCGAAACATTCAGTACTTC. Its translation is CASSPGQGTTRNIQYF.

The chain links TRBV18 to TRBJ1-1; D is undetermined. Germline V gene data show CDR1 as KGHSH and CDR2 as LQKENI. The V end was cut by 4 bases, the J end by 1 base, with 10 bases between. The CDR3 is 14 residues long. CDR3 DNA sequence: TGTGCCAGCTCACGATCGTCCGAGAACACTGAAGCTTTCTTT. Encoded protein: CASSRSSENTEAFF.

This chain uses TRBV11-2 with TRBJ2-6, with no clear D. The CDR3 runs 18 residues. Germline assignment: CDR1 SGHAT and CDR2 FQNNGV. V lost 3 bases and J lost 0, with 15 bases in between. The CDR3 protein is CASSFDSRFPSGANVLTF. DNA for the CDR3: TGTGCCAGCAGCTTCGACTCCCGGTTCCCCTCTGGGGCCAACGTCCTGACTTTC.

This clone was observed once. Here the CDR3 DNA reads TGTGCCAGCAGCCAAGAAAGACGGAAAAACTATGGCTACACCTTC. Translating it yields CASSQERRKNYGYTF. The chain recombines TRBV4-2 with TRBJ1-2, with unresolved D. The CDR3 has 15 residues. CDR1 and CDR2 (germline): LGHNA, YNFKEQ. Trimming took 0 bases from V and 2 from J, leaving 10 bases between them.

This clone was seen just once. The chain has TRBV19 and TRBJ2-2; weak D call: TRBD1 (5 bases). Between the trimmed V and J ends, which lost 3 bases and 6 bases, there was a span of 14 bases. The CDR3 contains 15 residues. Germline assignment: CDR1 LNHDA and CDR2 SQIVND (reference sequence). The CDR3 sequence: CASSMVNLGAGELFF. CDR3 nucleotides: TGTGCCAGTAGTATGGTAAATTTAGGGGCCGGGGAGCTGTTTTTT.

V usage is TRBV5-1 and J usage is TRBJ2-1; no definite D call. Looked up from germline, CDR1 is SGHRS and CDR2 is YFSETQ. The V gene lost 6 bases and the J gene lost 3 bases, with 10 bases spanning the gap. The CDR3 length is 13 residues. CDR3 DNA: TGCGCCAGCACATTGCTCGGCTACAATGAGCAGTTCTTC. Translated: CASTLLGYNEQFF.

The CDR3 DNA reads TGTGCCAGTCCCGGGACAGTTCTTACTGCAACTAATGAAAAACTGTTTTTT. Its translation: CASPGTVLTATNEKLFF. This chain links TRBV21-1 with TRBJ1-4; TRBD1 is taken as the D call from the table, unchecked against the DNA. TRBV21-1 is given as a pseudogene. The CDR3 runs to 17 residues.

The chain carries TRBV19 and TRBJ2-5; 7 bases map to TRBD1. The CDR3 spans 15 residues. With 4 bases clipped from V and 2 bases from J, the junction kept 7 bases outside the gene matches. Germline V lookup: CDR1 LNHDA, CDR2 SQIVND (reference sequence). The CDR3 DNA reads as TGTGCCAGTAGTAAAGGGGGCCAGACACAAGAGACCCAGTACTTC. As protein: CASSKGGQTQETQYF.

This clone showed up just a few times. The chain joins TRBV6-5 to TRBJ1-6; tentative D call: TRBD1 (5 bases). Trimming removed 8 bases from V and 4 bases from J, with 9 bases in between. The germline V gene encodes CDR1 MNHEY and CDR2 SVGAGI. CDR3 length: 13 amino acids. CDR3 coding DNA: TGTGCCAGCCGCAGGGTTTATAATTCACCCCTCCACTTT. Its translation: CASRRVYNSPLHF.

This chain connects TRBV11-2 to TRBJ2-5; the D gene is possibly TRBD1 (6 bases). V was cut by 4 bases and J by 5 bases, with 23 bases left in between. The CDR3 spans 17 residues. In germline, CDR1 is SGHAT, CDR2 FQNNGV. CDR3 region: CASSSANPTGTTETQYF. CDR3 nucleotides: TGTGCCAGCAGCTCCGCCAACCCGACCGGGACAACTGAGACCCAGTACTTC.